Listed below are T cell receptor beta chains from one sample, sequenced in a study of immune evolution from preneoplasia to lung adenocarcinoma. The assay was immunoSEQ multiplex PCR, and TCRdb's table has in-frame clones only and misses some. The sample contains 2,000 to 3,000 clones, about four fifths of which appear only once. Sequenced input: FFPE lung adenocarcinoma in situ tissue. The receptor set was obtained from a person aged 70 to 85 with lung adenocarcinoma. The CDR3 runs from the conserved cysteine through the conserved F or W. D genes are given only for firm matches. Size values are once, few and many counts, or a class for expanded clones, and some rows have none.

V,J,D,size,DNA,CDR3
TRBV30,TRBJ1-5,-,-,TGTGCCTGGAGTGGACTACCAAATCAGCCCCAGCATTTT,CAWSGLPNQPQHF
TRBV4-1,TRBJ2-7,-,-,TGCGCCAGCAGCCAAGATTTGGGGTGGGACGAGCAGTACTTC,CASSQDLGWDEQYF
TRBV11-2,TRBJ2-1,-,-,TGTGCCAGCAGCTGGACGGACAGCTCCTACAATGAGCAGTTCTTC,CASSWTDSSYNEQFF
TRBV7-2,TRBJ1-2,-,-,TGTGCCAGCAGCTTAGATACGGGGGGTATCTATGGCTACACCTTC,CASSLDTGGIYGYTF
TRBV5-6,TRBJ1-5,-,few,TGTGCCAGCTCCGAGGGGTATAGCAATCAGCCCCAGCATTTT,CASSEGYSNQPQHF
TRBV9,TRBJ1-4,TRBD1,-,TGTGCCAGCAGCGCGGGACAGGGGCGCGAAAAACTGTTTTTT,CASSAGQGREKLFF
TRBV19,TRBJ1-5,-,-,TGTGCCAGTAGTATAACCTCCCTGAGGGGCAATCAGCCCCAGCATTTT,CASSITSLRGNQPQHF
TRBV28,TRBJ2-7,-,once,TGTGCCAGCAGTCCCGCGGGTGTTTACGAGCAGTACTTC,CASSPAGVYEQYF
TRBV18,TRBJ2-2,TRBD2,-,TGTGCCAGCTCACCAGGAGGACTAGCGTTTGCCGGGGAGCTGTTTTTT,CASSPGGLAFAGELFF
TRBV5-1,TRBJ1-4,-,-,TGCGCCAGCAGGGCCGGGACATTGGATGAAAAACTGTTTTTT,CASRAGTLDEKLFF
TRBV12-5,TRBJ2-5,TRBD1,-,TGTGCTAGTGGTTTCCCGACAGGGGGGGTTTGGGAGACCCAGTACTTC,CASGFPTGGVWETQYF
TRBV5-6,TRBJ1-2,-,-,TGTGCCAGCAGCTTAAGGCGGGGGTTTAACTATGGCTACACCTTC,CASSLRRGFNYGYTF
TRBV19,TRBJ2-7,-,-,TGTGCCAGTAGTTCCCTAGCTGACAGGTCCTACGAGCAGTACTTC,CASSSLADRSYEQYF
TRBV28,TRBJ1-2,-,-,TGTGCCAGCAGTTTAAGGATTGCAGGGGCAAATGGCTACACCTTC,CASSLRIAGANGYTF
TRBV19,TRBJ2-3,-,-,TGTGCCAGTAGTACCCAGATAGCGGAGAGCACAGATACGCAGTATTTT,CASSTQIAESTDTQYF
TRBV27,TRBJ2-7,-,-,TGTGCCAGCAGTTTACAACCAAAACCCTACGAGCAGTACTTC,CASSLQPKPYEQYF
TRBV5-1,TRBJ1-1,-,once,TGCGCCAGCACCTGGACCCCTTTGACTGAAGCTTTCTTT,CASTWTPLTEAFF
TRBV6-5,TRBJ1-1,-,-,TGTGCCAGCAGCCCAACAGGGATCCCTGAAGCTTTCTTT,CASSPTGIPEAFF
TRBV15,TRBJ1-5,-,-,TGTGCCACCAGCAGCACAGAAACCGATAGCAATCAGCCCCAGCATTTT,CATSSTETDSNQPQHF
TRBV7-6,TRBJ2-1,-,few,TGTGCCAGCAGCTCCGGGCAGGTCGTCAGCGAGCAGTTCTTC,CASSSGQVVSEQFF
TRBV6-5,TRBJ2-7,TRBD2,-,TGTGCCAGCACGCAGCGGGAGGGCCTCCACGAGCAGTACTTC,CASTQREGLHEQYF
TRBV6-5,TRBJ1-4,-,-,TGTGCCAGCAGTTACTCGGGTGCAACTAATGAAAAACTGTTTTTT,CASSYSGATNEKLFF
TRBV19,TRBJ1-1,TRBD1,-,TGTGCCAGTAGTATAGGGACAGGGGTGGCCACTGAAGCTTTCTTT,CASSIGTGVATEAFF
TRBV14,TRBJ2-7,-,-,TGTGCCAGCAGCCAATTCGACAGCAGCTCCTACGAGCAGTACTTC,CASSQFDSSSYEQYF
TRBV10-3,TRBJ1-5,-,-,TGTGCCATCAGCCGCGACGGAGGAAATCAGCCCCAGCATTTT,CAISRDGGNQPQHF
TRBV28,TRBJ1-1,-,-,TGTGCCAGCAGTTTAAGAGGGAATTGGGTTACTGAAGCTTTCTTT,CASSLRGNWVTEAFF
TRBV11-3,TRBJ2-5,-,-,TGTGCCAGCAGCCCGCACCGGACAGCCACCCCGACCCAGTACTTC,CASSPHRTATPTQYF
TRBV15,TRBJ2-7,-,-,TGTGCCACCAGCAGAGAGCTCATGGGCGGAGGGGTGGCCTACGAGCAGTACTTC,CATSRELMGGGVAYEQYF
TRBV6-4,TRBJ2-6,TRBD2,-,TGTGCCAGCAGCACTAGCGGGGTCTCTGGGGCCAACGTCCTGACTTTC,CASSTSGVSGANVLTF
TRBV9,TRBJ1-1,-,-,TGTGCCAGCAGCTCCTCTAGTGGGGGGCGCGAAGCTTTCTTT,CASSSSSGGREAFF
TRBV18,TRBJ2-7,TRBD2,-,TGTGCCAGCTCACCACGCTTTGCGGGAGGGGACGAGCAGTACTTC,CASSPRFAGGDEQYF
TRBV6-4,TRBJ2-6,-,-,TGTGCCAGCAGTGCCTCAGGGGAGGCCAACGTCCTGACTTTC,CASSASGEANVLTF
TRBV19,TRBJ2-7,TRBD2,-,TGTGCCAGTAGTATAGTGACGGGACTAGCGTCCTACGAGCAGTACTTC,CASSIVTGLASYEQYF
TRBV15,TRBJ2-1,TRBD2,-,TGTGCCACCAGCAGAGGGACTAGCGGGAGCAATGAGCAGTTCTTC,CATSRGTSGSNEQFF
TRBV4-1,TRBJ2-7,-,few,TGCGCCAGCAGCCAAGAAAGGGAATCCTACGAGCAGTACTTC,CASSQERESYEQYF
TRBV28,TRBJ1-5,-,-,TGTGCCAGCAGTTTCGGGGGTCCTCAGCCCCAGCATTTT,CASSFGGPQPQHF
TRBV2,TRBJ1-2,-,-,TGTGCCAACGGACCCTATGGCTACACCTTC,CANGPYGYTF
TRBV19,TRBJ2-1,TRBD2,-,TGTGCCAGTAGTCCATCGGGGCTAGCGGGAGTAGGCGATGAGCAGTTCTTC,CASSPSGLAGVGDEQFF
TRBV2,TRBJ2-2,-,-,TGTGCCAGCAGTGAAGGTGGGGGCGCCTCCGGGGAGCTGTTTTTT,CASSEGGGASGELFF
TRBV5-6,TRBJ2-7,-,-,TGTGCCAGCAGCTTCCTTACAGCCTCCGAGCAGTACTTC,CASSFLTASEQYF
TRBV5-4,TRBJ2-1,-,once,TGTGCCAGCAGACCCTACAGCGGGAATGAGCAGTTCTTC,CASRPYSGNEQFF
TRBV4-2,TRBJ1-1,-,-,TGTGCCAGCAGCCGTTCGTCAGGGACGAACACTGAAGCCTTCTTT,CASSRSSGTNTEAFF
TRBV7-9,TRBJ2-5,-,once,TGTGCCAGCAGCACGACTAGAGTAGAGACCCAGTACTTC,CASSTTRVETQYF
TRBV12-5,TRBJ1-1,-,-,TGTGCTAGTGGTTTGGGAGACCCTACGAACACTGAAGCTTTCTTT,CASGLGDPTNTEAFF
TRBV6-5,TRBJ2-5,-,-,TGTGCCAGCGGGGTGAGGAGGGAGACCCAGTACTTC,CASGVRRETQYF
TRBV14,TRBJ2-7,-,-,TGTGCCAGCAGCCAAGAGACAGTCTACGAGCAGTACTTC,CASSQETVYEQYF
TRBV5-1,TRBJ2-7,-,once,TGCGCCAGCAGCTTGGATCTGAACTACGAGCAGTACTTC,CASSLDLNYEQYF
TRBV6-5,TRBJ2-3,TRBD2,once,TGTGCCAGCAGCCTTAGCGGGAGTAATACAGATACGCAGTATTTT,CASSLSGSNTDTQYF
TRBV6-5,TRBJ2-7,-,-,TGTGCCAGCAGCGGAGAGGTGCCAGAATTTTACGAGCAGTACTTC,CASSGEVPEFYEQYF
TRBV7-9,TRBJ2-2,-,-,TGTGCCAGCAGCTTAGTGTCAGGCAGAACCGGGGAGCTGTTTTTT,CASSLVSGRTGELFF
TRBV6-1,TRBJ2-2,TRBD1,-,TGTGCCAGCAGTGTAAAACAGGGGACCGGGGAGCTGTTTTTT,CASSVKQGTGELFF
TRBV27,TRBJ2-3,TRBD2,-,TGTGCCAGCAGCCTACGGAGCGGGATATTTGAGGGCACAGATACGCAGTATTTT,CASSLRSGIFEGTDTQYF
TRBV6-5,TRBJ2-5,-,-,TGTGCCAGCAGTTACTCTTCCGGGTTCAGGGAGACCCAGTACTTC,CASSYSSGFRETQYF
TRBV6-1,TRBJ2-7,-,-,TGTGCCAGCAGTGAGGCAGGGTTTGAGCAGTACTTC,CASSEAGFEQYF
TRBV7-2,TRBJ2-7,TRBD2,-,TGTGCCAGCAGCTTAAGTGGTTCGGCTAGCGGGAGCTACGAGCAGTACTTC,CASSLSGSASGSYEQYF
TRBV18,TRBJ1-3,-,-,TGTGCCAGCTCACCGGGAGGGCCCTCTGGAAACACCATATATTTT,CASSPGGPSGNTIYF
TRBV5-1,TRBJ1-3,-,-,TGCGCCAGCAGCTTGTCCAGCTCTGGAAACACCATATATTTT,CASSLSSSGNTIYF
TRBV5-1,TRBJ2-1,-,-,TGCGCCAGCAGCTTCGAGGGAGGTTACAATGAGCAGTTCTTC,CASSFEGGYNEQFF
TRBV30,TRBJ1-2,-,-,TGTGCCTGGTCTTACCCCGGGTCCTGGGGCTACACCTTC,CAWSYPGSWGYTF
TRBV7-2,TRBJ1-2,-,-,TGTGCCAGCAGCTTAGACAGGTTTAACTATGGCTACACCTTC,CASSLDRFNYGYTF